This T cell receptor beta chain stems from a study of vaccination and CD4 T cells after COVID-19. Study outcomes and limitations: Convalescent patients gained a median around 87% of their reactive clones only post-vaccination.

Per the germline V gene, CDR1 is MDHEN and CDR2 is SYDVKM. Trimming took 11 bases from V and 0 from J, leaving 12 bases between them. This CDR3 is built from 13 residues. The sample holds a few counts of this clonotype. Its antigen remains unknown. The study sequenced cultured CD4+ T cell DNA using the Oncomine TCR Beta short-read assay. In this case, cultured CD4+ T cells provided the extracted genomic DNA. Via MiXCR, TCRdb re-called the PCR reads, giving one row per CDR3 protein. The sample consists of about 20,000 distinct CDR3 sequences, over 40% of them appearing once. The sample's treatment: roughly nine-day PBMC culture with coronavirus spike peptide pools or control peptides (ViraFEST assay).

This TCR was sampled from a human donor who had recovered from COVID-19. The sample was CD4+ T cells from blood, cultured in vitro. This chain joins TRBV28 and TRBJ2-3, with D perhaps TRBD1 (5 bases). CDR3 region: CAVGQGSTDTQYF. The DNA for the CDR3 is TGTGCCGTAGGGCAGGGTAGCACAGATACGCAGTATTTT.